Each of the 24 T cell receptor beta chains below was sequenced from the same sample in a study of blood T cell repertoires in COVID-19. Generated by immunoSEQ multiplex PCR, the TCRdb table keeps only in-frame clones and is missing some. The sample records some 100,000 clones, around 89% being singletons. The sample consisted of peripheral blood. The source is a woman older than 75 with active COVID-19.

The J gene is TRBJ2-7, the V gene TRBV29-1, with TRBD2 as a possible D gene (5 bases). The V end lost 4 bases, the J end lost 7 bases, and 11 bases lay between the germline ends. The CDR3 totals 11 residues. The V gene's germline CDR1 is SQVTM and CDR2 ANQGSEA. The DNA of the CDR3 is TGCAGCGTTGGGACTTCGTGGGAGCAGTACTTC. As protein: CSVGTSWEQYF.

This chain joins TRBV27 and TRBJ2-1; 8 bases are a match to TRBD2. The CDR3 contains 17 residues. V was clipped by 5 bases and J by 3 bases; unmatched bases: 12. Germline-derived CDR1 and CDR2 are MNHEY and SMNVEV (reference sequence). The CDR3 here is CASSTELAGPVYNEQFF. The CDR3 region has the DNA TGTGCCAGCAGTACCGAGCTAGCGGGCCCGGTCTACAATGAGCAGTTCTTC.

The V and J genes are TRBV4-3 and TRBJ2-2; 7 nucleotides align to TRBD2. Germline values: CDR1 LGHNA, CDR2 YSLEER. J gave up 4 bases and V 4 bases, and 6 bases lay outside the gene matches. The CDR3 extends over 15 amino acids. CDR3 amino acids: CASSLQRELTGELFF. CDR3 bases: TGCGCCAGCAGCCTCCAGCGGGAACTCACCGGGGAGCTGTTTTTT.

The chain couples TRBV11-3 to TRBJ2-3, with 9 nucleotides matching TRBD2. The length of the CDR3 is 17 residues. The germline gives CDR1 SGHNT, CDR2 YENEEA. With V trimmed by 6 bases and J by 0 bases, 10 bases remained unmatched. The CDR3 DNA reads as TGTGCCAGCAGTCAAAGGTGGCTAGCGGGGAGCACAGATACGCAGTATTTT. Residues: CASSQRWLAGSTDTQYF.

CDR3 region: CASSFTGLADTQYF. CDR3 in DNA: TGTGCCAGCAGCTTTACAGGGTTGGCAGATACGCAGTATTTT. The chain combines TRBV11-3 with TRBJ2-3; a possible D gene is TRBD1 (6 bases). This CDR3 comprises 14 residues. Trimming shortened V by 3 bases and J by 4 bases, and 11 bases separated the two germline ends. Germline V gives CDR1 SGHNT, CDR2 YENEEA. Using reference TRBV11-3 and TRBJ2-3 for the parts outside the CDR3, the full variable domain is EAGVVQSPRYKIIEKKQPVAFWCNPISGHNTLYWYLQNLGQGPELLIRYENEEAVDDSQLPKDRFSAERLKGVDSTLKIQPAELGDSAVYLCASSFTGLADTQYFGPGTRLTVL.

The chain recombines TRBV15 with TRBJ1-4, with 9 bases aligning to TRBD1. The V gene's germline CDR1 is LNHNV and CDR2 YYDKDF (reference sequence). The junction had 2 bases not matched to a gene; V was cut back by 5 bases and J by 7 bases. This CDR3 is 13 amino acids long. The CDR3 region is CATSGGQGEKLFF. CDR3 nucleotides: TGTGCCACCAGCGGGGGACAGGGTGAAAAACTGTTTTTT.

This sequence joins TRBV6-2 or TRBV6-3 and TRBJ2-7; TRBD1 is a possible D gene (5 bases). The CDR3 spans 12 residues. The V gene's germline CDR1 is MNHEY and CDR2 SVGEGT. Trimming shortened V by 4 bases and J by 5 bases, and 9 bases separated the two germline ends. For the CDR3, the DNA is TGTGCCAGCAGTTCCACCAGGGACGAGCAGTACTTC. As protein: CASSSTRDEQYF.

The CDR3 here is CASSLEGRVRGPREEQYF. The DNA for the CDR3 is TGTGCCAGCAGCTTGGAAGGGAGGGTTCGTGGACCACGGGAGGAGCAGTACTTC. The rearrangement uses TRBV5-6 and TRBJ2-7; TRBD2 matches 7 bases. This CDR3 is built from 18 residues. Trimming at V came to 0 bases and at J to 7 bases, leaving 19 bases not matched to a gene. Germline lookup yields CDR1 SGHDT and CDR2 YYEEEE. Based on the CDR3 plus reference TRBV5-6 and TRBJ2-7, the full variable domain is DAGVTQSPTHLIKTRGQQVTLRCSPKSGHDTVSWYQQALGQGPQFIFQYYEEEERQRGNFPDRFSGHQFPNYSSELNVNALLLGDSALYLCASSLEGRVRGPREEQYFGPGTRLTVT.

The chain uses TRBV6-6 and TRBJ2-7; 10 positions agree with TRBD2. The germline V gene has CDR1 MNHNY and CDR2 SVGAGI (reference sequence). The V and J ends lost 4 bases and 0 bases, in that order; junction bases with no gene match: 6. The CDR3 loop spans 16 amino acids. The DNA of the CDR3 is TGTGCCAGCAGTTTACTAGCGGGAATTTACTCCTACGAGCAGTACTTC. This gives the protein CASSLLAGIYSYEQYF.

The rearrangement uses TRBV7-2 and TRBJ2-1; no reliable D call. Germline CDR1 reads SGHTA; CDR2 reads FQGNSA. V was pared by 1 base and J by 6 bases, with 10 bases between. This CDR3 has 14 residues. CDR3 residues: CASSLDPSFNEQFF. The DNA of the CDR3 is TGTGCCAGCAGCTTAGACCCCAGTTTCAATGAGCAGTTCTTC.

This clone was detected only a few times. This chain connects TRBV6-5 to TRBJ1-1; tentative D call: TRBD1 (5 bases). Germline-derived CDR1 and CDR2 are MNHEY and SVGAGI. V lost 2 bases and J lost 4, with 11 bases in between. This CDR3 contains 14 residues. The CDR3 DNA reads TGTGCCAGCAGTTACGGCAGGGTGGTCACTGAAGCTTTCTTT. This codes for CASSYGRVVTEAFF.

V gene TRBV28 combines with J gene TRBJ1-5; unclear D gene. Trimming took off 3 bases at V and 7 bases at J, with 19 bases between the two ends. This CDR3 contains 16 residues. Looked up from germline, CDR1 is MDHEN and CDR2 is SYDVKM. In DNA form, the CDR3 reads TGTGCCAGCAGTTTTATGCCCCGGAGGGCTCGGCAGCCCCAGCATTTT. Its translation: CASSFMPRRARQPQHF. Supplemented by reference TRBV28 and TRBJ1-5, the full variable domain reads DVKVTQSSRYLVKRTGEKVFLECVQDMDHENMFWYRQDPGLGLRLIYFSYDVKMKEKGDIPEGYSVSREKKERFSLILESASTNQTSMYLCASSFMPRRARQPQHFGDGTRLSIL.

The chain recombines TRBV28 with TRBJ1-5; possible D gene TRBD1, 5 bases. Germline CDR1 is MDHEN and CDR2 is SYDVKM. The CDR3 loop spans 15 amino acids. V dropped 8 bases and J dropped 2 bases, with 16 bases sitting between them. The CDR3, as DNA: TGTGCCAGCGTTCCGACATTACAGGGCAATCAGCCCCAGCATTTT. This gives the protein CASVPTLQGNQPQHF.

The rearrangement uses TRBV10-3 and TRBJ2-1; D uncertain. From germline, CDR1 is ENHRY and CDR2 SYGVKD. The CDR3 extends over 11 amino acids. With 6 bases removed from V and 9 bases from J, the gap between germline ends came to 9 bases. The CDR3 sequence is CAIRVLSEQFF. As DNA, the CDR3 is TGTGCCATCAGGGTCCTGAGTGAGCAGTTCTTC.

A few counts support this clone. V usage is TRBV7-3 and J usage is TRBJ2-2; D gene unclear. The CDR3 sequence is 12 residues long. Trimming stripped 4 bases from V and 3 bases from J, with 3 bases between. Looked up from germline, CDR1 is SGHTA and CDR2 is FQGTGA. CDR3 residues: CASSSYTGELFF. CDR3 sequence (DNA): TGTGCCAGCAGCTCGTACACCGGGGAGCTGTTTTTT.

The chain carries TRBV29-1 and TRBJ2-7; D uncertain. The germline V gene encodes CDR1 SQVTM and CDR2 ANQGSEA. The CDR3 length is 13 residues. The V gene lost 0 bases and the J gene lost 1 base, with 7 bases spanning the gap. This CDR3 reads CSVEDFGSYEQYF. DNA of the CDR3: TGCAGCGTTGAAGATTTCGGGTCCTACGAGCAGTACTTC.

The chain couples TRBV3-1 (or the pseudogene TRBV3-2) to TRBJ2-2, with D tentatively TRBD2 (5 bases). The V and J ends lost 4 bases and 6 bases respectively, with 12 bases between them. The CDR3 has 14 residues. Germline V gene sequence: CDR1 LGHDT, CDR2 YNNKEL (reference sequence). The CDR3 bases are TGTGCCAGCAGCCTTGTGCCTAGCCCCGGGGAGCTGTTTTTT. Translation: CASSLVPSPGELFF.

The rearrangement uses TRBV5-1 and TRBJ1-6; unclear D gene. Trimming cost V 2 bases and J 4 bases, with 16 bases left between them. The CDR3 is 17 residues long. The germline V gene encodes CDR1 SGHRS and CDR2 YFSETQ. CDR3 in DNA: TGCGCCAGCAGCTTAGTACCGCAGGAAAATTATAATTCACCCCTCCACTTT. Translating it yields CASSLVPQENYNSPLHF.

V usage is TRBV11-2 and J usage is TRBJ2-3, with TRBD2 matching over 14 bases. Trimming took 5 bases from V and 1 from J; bases not matched to a gene: 11. Germline V CDR1 and CDR2: SGHAT, FQNNGV. The CDR3 loop spans 19 amino acids. DNA of the CDR3: TGTGCCAGCAGCCCCCCACGAGGACTAGCGGGAGGCCGCACAGATACGCAGTATTTT. It encodes CASSPPRGLAGGRTDTQYF.

The chain's CDR3 is CASSPSGNPETQYF. CDR3 in DNA: TGTGCCAGCAGTCCCAGCGGGAATCCGGAGACCCAGTACTTC. The J gene is TRBJ2-5, the V gene TRBV28; 7 nucleotides align to TRBD2. This CDR3 has 14 residues. Looked up from germline, CDR1 is MDHEN and CDR2 is SYDVKM. The V gene end was trimmed by 5 bases and the J gene end by 5 bases; junction bases not matched to a gene: 8.

The chain carries TRBV19 and TRBJ2-1, with TRBD2 identical over 9 bases. This CDR3 is 15 amino acids long. The V gene end was trimmed by 8 bases and the J gene end by 8 bases; junction bases not matched to a gene: 13. CDR1 LNHDA and CDR2 SQIVND come from the germline V gene (reference sequence). The CDR3 DNA reads TGTGCCAGTCGCGACGAGGCTAGCGGGATCGATGAGCAGTTCTTC. Protein: CASRDEASGIDEQFF.

The rearrangement links TRBV10-2 to TRBJ1-2; TRBD1 matches at 9 bases. Germline V gene sequence: CDR1 WSHSY, CDR2 SAAADI. V dropped 4 bases and J dropped 0; count of bases not matched to a gene: 12. The CDR3 loop spans 18 amino acids. Written as DNA, the CDR3 is TGCGCCAGCAGTGGCGGTGCGTATAGACAGGGGGCTAACTATGGCTACACCTTC. Amino acids: CASSGGAYRQGANYGYTF.

The rearrangement joins TRBV9 to TRBJ1-5; a possible D gene is TRBD1 (6 bases). Trimming pared 4 bases from V and 5 bases from J, leaving 13 bases between. The CDR3 is 14 amino acids. In germline, CDR1 is SGDLS, CDR2 YYNGEE. CDR3 coding DNA: TGTGCCAGCAGCCGAACAGGGAATTATCAGCCCCAGCATTTT. It codes for CASSRTGNYQPQHF.

This clone was recorded a few times. This chain links TRBV4-2 with TRBJ2-3, with TRBD2 identical over 8 bases. This CDR3 region has 15 residues. V trimming: 6 bases; J trimming: 1 base; junction bases outside the gene matches: 6. In germline, CDR1 is LGHNA, CDR2 YNFKEQ. CDR3 in amino acids: CASRRAAGGTDTQYF. The CDR3 coding sequence is TGTGCCAGCAGGCGGGCAGCGGGGGGCACAGATACGCAGTATTTT.